This is a list of T cell receptor beta chains from one sample in a study of control samples from healthy donors and cancer patients. Sequencing used immunoSEQ multiplex PCR; TCRdb keeps in-frame clones, though not all of them. The sample includes 170,000 or so clones, approximately 94% of them seen just once. The specimen was blood. Receptor source: a woman aged 40 to 50 in good health. CDR3s include the opening cysteine and the closing phenylalanine or tryptophan. The D gene is left open where the match is weak. Size is stated for part of the rows, as once, few or many counts, or as a class when the clone is expanded.

TRBJ1-5 | TRBV5-1 | - | - | CASSFSGQSNQPQHF | TGCGCCAGCAGCTTCTCAGGACAAAGCAATCAGCCCCAGCATTTT
TRBJ1-1 | TRBV10-3 | - | - | CAISVGGLGTEAFF | TGTGCCATCTCGGTCGGGGGGCTCGGGACTGAAGCTTTCTTT
TRBJ1-1 | TRBV7-9 | - | - | CASSWAENTEAFF | TGTGCCAGCAGCTGGGCGGAGAACACTGAAGCTTTCTTT
TRBJ2-7 | TRBV7-6 | TRBD1 | - | CAGKTGTGGLYEQYF | TGTGCGGGGAAAACCGGGACAGGCGGACTCTACGAGCAGTACTTC
TRBJ2-2 | TRBV6-7 | - | - | CASSYPPGGGDSTGELFF | TGTGCCAGCAGTTACCCCCCCGGAGGGGGCGATAGCACCGGGGAGCTGTTTTTT
TRBJ2-5 | TRBV30 | - | - | CAWTGMWETQYF | TGTGCCTGGACAGGAATGTGGGAGACCCAGTACTTC
TRBJ1-6 | TRBV5-6 | - | - | CASSQRQELHF | TGTGCCAGCAGCCAACGACAGGAGCTCCACTTT
TRBJ1-2 | TRBV7-9 | - | - | CASSLGPRADYGYTF | TGTGCCAGCAGCTTAGGGCCTCGAGCGGACTACGGCTACACCTTC
TRBJ1-5 | TRBV2 | - | - | CASSAGMNQPQHF | TGTGCCAGCAGTGCAGGGATGAATCAGCCCCAGCATTTT
TRBJ1-1 | TRBV18 | TRBD1 | - | CASSHGQGRTEAFF | TGTGCCAGCTCACACGGACAGGGGAGGACTGAAGCTTTCTTT
TRBJ2-5 | TRBV10-2 | - | - | CASKNPLGQETQYF | TGCGCCAGCAAAAACCCACTCGGCCAAGAGACCCAGTACTTC
TRBJ1-1 | TRBV6-2/TRBV6-3 | - | - | CASSYGRGEAFF | TGTGCCAGCAGTTACGGGAGGGGTGAAGCTTTCTTT
TRBJ2-7 | TRBV5-1 | - | - | CASSLFPGETYEQYF | TGCGCCAGCAGCTTGTTCCCAGGGGAAACCTACGAGCAGTACTTC
TRBJ2-2 | TRBV7-3 | TRBD2 | - | CASSLGKPGLATGELFF | TGTGCCAGCAGCTTAGGAAAACCGGGACTAGCGACCGGGGAGCTGTTTTTT
TRBJ2-1 | TRBV5-1 | - | - | CASSADNEQFF | TGCGCCAGCAGCGCGGACAATGAGCAGTTCTTC
TRBJ1-6 | TRBV18 | - | - | CASSPGGTFNSPLHF | TGTGCCAGCTCACCAGGGGGGACTTTTAATTCACCCCTCCACTTT
TRBJ2-1 | TRBV9 | TRBD1 | - | CASSAGTASYNEQFF | TGTGCCAGCAGCGCCGGGACAGCTTCCTACAATGAGCAGTTCTTC
TRBJ1-1 | TRBV19 | - | - | CASSPRRGGNTEAFF | TGTGCCAGTAGCCCCAGGAGGGGGGGGAACACTGAAGCTTTCTTT
TRBJ1-4 | TRBV4-3 | - | - | CASSQVISNEKLFF | TGCGCCAGCAGCCAAGTTATTTCGAATGAAAAACTGTTTTTT
TRBJ1-4 | TRBV19 | - | - | CASSILLSRIGEKLFF | TGTGCCAGTAGTATTCTTTTGTCGAGGATCGGTGAAAAACTGTTTTTT
TRBJ1-5 | TRBV19 | - | - | CASSPQGFLRPQHF | TGTGCCAGTAGTCCACAGGGATTTTTGAGGCCCCAGCATTTT
TRBJ2-3 | TRBV12-5 | TRBD2 | - | CASAPAGGPDTQYF | TGTGCTAGTGCCCCAGCGGGAGGGCCAGATACGCAGTATTTT
TRBJ2-1 | TRBV25-1 | - | - | CASSEGGPQFF | TGTGCCAGCAGTGAAGGAGGGCCCCAGTTCTTC
TRBJ2-7 | TRBV6-5 | - | - | CASSRGPSFYEQYF | TGTGCCAGCAGCAGGGGCCCCTCTTTCTACGAGCAGTACTTC
TRBJ1-2 | TRBV7-9 | TRBD1 | - | CASSSNQPNRGGYTF | TGTGCCAGCAGCTCTAACCAGCCAAACAGGGGTGGCTACACCTTC
TRBJ1-5 | TRBV7-2 | TRBD1 | - | CASTDRESNQPQHF | TGTGCCAGCACCGACAGGGAAAGCAATCAGCCCCAGCATTTT
TRBJ1-3 | TRBV19 | - | - | CASSLRDASSGNTIYF | TGTGCCAGTAGTCTCAGGGACGCCAGCTCTGGAAACACCATATATTTT
TRBJ2-5 | TRBV5-1 | - | few | CASSAPGLWKKTQYF | TGCGCCAGCAGCGCTCCAGGGTTGTGGAAAAAGACCCAGTACTTC
TRBJ1-1 | TRBV29-1 | - | once | CSVEDPLRGTNTEAFF | TGCAGCGTTGAAGATCCGTTAAGGGGGACGAACACTGAAGCTTTCTTT
TRBJ1-2 | TRBV19 | TRBD1 | - | CASTSQVGRQGYGYTF | TGTGCCAGTACCTCCCAAGTTGGTCGACAGGGGTATGGCTACACCTTC
TRBJ1-5 | TRBV11-2 | - | once | CASSLGGFQPQHF | TGTGCCAGCAGCTTAGGGGGTTTTCAGCCCCAGCATTTT
TRBJ1-5 | TRBV19 | - | - | CASSIVEGVPNQPQHF | TGTGCCAGTAGTATAGTGGAGGGCGTCCCAAATCAGCCCCAGCATTTT
TRBJ2-3 | TRBV9 | - | - | CASSPQGTDTQYF | TGTGCCAGCAGCCCACAGGGCACAGATACGCAGTATTTT
TRBJ2-1 | TRBV12-3/TRBV12-4 | - | - | CASSLQIYNEQFF | TGTGCCAGCAGTTTACAGATTTACAATGAGCAGTTCTTC
TRBJ1-4 | TRBV9 | TRBD1 | - | CASSEGQGVGEKLFF | TGTGCCAGCAGCGAGGGACAGGGGGTAGGAGAAAAACTGTTTTTT
TRBJ2-6 | TRBV30 | - | few | CAWRVGGANVLTF | TGTGCCTGGAGGGTAGGTGGGGCCAACGTCCTGACTTTC
TRBJ1-5 | TRBV6-6 | - | - | CASSPTRGLGYSNQPQHF | TGTGCCAGCAGTCCGACCAGGGGTTTGGGGTATAGCAATCAGCCCCAGCATTTT
TRBJ1-6 | TRBV27 | - | few | CASSPAGLNSPLHF | TGTGCCAGCAGTCCGGCAGGACTGAATTCACCCCTCCACTTT
TRBJ1-2 | TRBV18 | - | - | CASLLAGARTNYGYTF | TGTGCCAGTCTTTTGGCCGGGGCGAGGACTAACTATGGCTACACCTTC
TRBJ2-1 | TRBV7-2 | TRBD2 | - | CASSPQPGLGGNEQFF | TGTGCCAGCAGCCCCCAACCGGGACTAGGTGGTAATGAGCAGTTCTTC
TRBJ1-1 | TRBV27 | - | - | CASSLDGTEAFF | TGTGCCAGCAGTTTAGATGGGACAGAAGCTTTCTTT
TRBJ2-1 | TRBV11-3 | - | - | CASSLDRWAGYNEQFF | TGTGCCAGCAGCTTAGATCGTTGGGCAGGGTACAATGAGCAGTTCTTC
TRBJ2-3 | TRBV9 | - | - | CASSAGGGDTQYF | TGTGCCAGCAGCGCCGGAGGGGGAGATACGCAGTATTTT
TRBJ1-2 | TRBV4-3 | - | - | CASSQDRGLRGYTF | TGCGCCAGCAGCCAGGACAGAGGCCTCCGGGGCTACACCTTC
TRBJ1-4 | TRBV2 | TRBD1 | - | CASSEAPGQAGEKLFF | TGTGCCAGCAGTGAAGCCCCGGGACAGGCGGGAGAAAAACTGTTTTTT
TRBJ1-4 | TRBV19 | - | - | CASSIDLLHSDNEKLFF | TGTGCCAGTAGTATAGATCTACTCCACTCAGATAATGAAAAACTGTTTTTT
TRBJ1-2 | TRBV5-6 | TRBD1 | - | CASSFTGGGGYTF | TGTGCCAGCAGCTTTACAGGGGGCGGCGGCTACACCTTC
TRBJ1-2 | TRBV19 | - | - | CASSILDQTLNYGYTF | TGTGCCAGTAGTATATTAGACCAAACGTTGAACTATGGCTACACCTTC
TRBJ1-1 | TRBV27 | TRBD1 | - | CASSFDLDRAEAFF | TGTGCCAGCAGTTTCGACCTGGACAGGGCTGAAGCTTTCTTT
TRBJ1-1 | TRBV7-2 | - | - | CASSLVSRDTEAFF | TGTGCCAGCAGCCTGGTTTCTAGGGACACTGAAGCTTTCTTT
TRBJ2-7 | TRBV15 | TRBD1 | - | CATSSGDRDSYEQYF | TGTGCCACCAGCTCCGGGGACAGGGATAGTTACGAGCAGTACTTC
TRBJ2-5 | TRBV9 | TRBD1 | - | CASSVGTGVQETQYF | TGTGCCAGCAGCGTAGGAACAGGGGTACAAGAGACCCAGTACTTC
TRBJ2-7 | TRBV19 | TRBD2 | - | CASSLQAGGPPYEQYF | TGTGCCAGTAGTCTTCAAGCGGGAGGTCCCCCCTACGAGCAGTACTTC
TRBJ2-5 | TRBV10-3 | - | - | CAISEGPLQETQYF | TGTGCCATCAGTGAGGGCCCCCTCCAAGAGACCCAGTACTTC
TRBJ2-7 | TRBV29-1 | TRBD2 | - | CSAHGLAGNEQYF | TGCAGCGCCCACGGACTAGCGGGAAACGAGCAGTACTTC